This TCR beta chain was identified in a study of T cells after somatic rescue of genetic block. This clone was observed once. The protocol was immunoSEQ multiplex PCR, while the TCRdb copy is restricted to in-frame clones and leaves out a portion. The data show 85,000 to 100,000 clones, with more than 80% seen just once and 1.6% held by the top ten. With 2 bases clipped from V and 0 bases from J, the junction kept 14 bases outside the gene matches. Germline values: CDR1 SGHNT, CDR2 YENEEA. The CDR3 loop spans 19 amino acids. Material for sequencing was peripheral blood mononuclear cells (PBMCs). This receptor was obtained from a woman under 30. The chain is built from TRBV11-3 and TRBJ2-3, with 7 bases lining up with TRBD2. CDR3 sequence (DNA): TGTGCCAGCAGCTTAACCCTTATGGCTAGCGGATCTAGCACAGATACGCAGTATTTT. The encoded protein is CASSLTLMASGSSTDTQYF.